The rows below give T cell receptor beta chains drawn from one sample of a study of blood T cell repertoires in COVID-19. Measured with immunoSEQ multiplex PCR; TCRdb has only the in-frame clones, and not every one. The sample includes 130,000 or so clones, less than 85% of them seen just once. Material: peripheral blood. These receptors all stem from a woman aged 55-69 years with acute or convalescent COVID-19. Each CDR3 is given with its conserved first and last residue. The D gene is left open where the match is weak. Where a row states a size, it is once, few, many or the class of an expanded clone; other rows omit it.

cdr3_nt cdr3_aa j_call cdr3_length clone_size d_call v_call
TGTGCCAGTAGTCCCCCGGACAGGGTTTATAGCAATCAGCCCCAGCATTTT CASSPPDRVYSNQPQHF TRBJ1-5 17 NA TRBD1 TRBV19
TGTGCCAGCAGCTTAAAATTAGGGACAGGAGTGGATTCACCCCTCCACTTT CASSLKLGTGVDSPLHF TRBJ1-6 17 NA TRBD1 TRBV7-6
TGCGCCAGCAGCTTGGTTCAGGGAAGGGAAGGCTACACCTTC CASSLVQGREGYTF TRBJ1-2 14 NA NA TRBV5-1
TGCGCCAGCAGCCTCACAGGGGAGAATAATTCACCCCTCCACTTT CASSLTGENNSPLHF TRBJ1-6 15 NA TRBD1 TRBV4-1
TGTGCCAGCAGCGGAGCATTTAGGGGTACCGGGGAGCTGTTTTTT CASSGAFRGTGELFF TRBJ2-2 15 NA NA TRBV9
TGTGCCAGCGCCCCAGGCCGGAACACTGAAGCTTTCTTT CASAPGRNTEAFF TRBJ1-1 13 NA NA TRBV27
TGTGCCAGCAGCCAAGAATCCCTCAGGGGGGATGGCTACACCTTC CASSQESLRGDGYTF TRBJ1-2 15 NA TRBD1 TRBV3-1/TRBV3-2
TGTGCCACCAGCAAGACAGGGGCAGAGACCCAGTACTTC CATSKTGAETQYF TRBJ2-5 13 NA TRBD1 TRBV15
TGTGCCAGCAGCCCTCGGGGGGGAAACATTCAGTACTTC CASSPRGGNIQYF TRBJ2-4 13 NA TRBD2 TRBV27
TGTGCCATCAGACATGGGACAGGTACGAGCTCTGGGGCCAACGTCCTGACTTTC CAIRHGTGTSSGANVLTF TRBJ2-6 18 NA TRBD1 TRBV10-3
TGTGCCAGACAGGGAGATTCCTTAAGTGGAGAGACCCAGTACTTC CARQGDSLSGETQYF TRBJ2-5 15 few TRBD1 TRBV10-3
TGTGCCTGGAGTGGGGGCTATGATCAGCCCCAGCATTTT CAWSGGYDQPQHF TRBJ1-5 13 NA NA TRBV30
TGTGCCAGCAGGCCGCAGGGTTTTATCTACGAGCAGTACTTC CASRPQGFIYEQYF TRBJ2-7 14 NA NA TRBV6-1
TGTGCCAGCAGTGAATTCGGCAGGGCCAACTATGGCTACACCTTC CASSEFGRANYGYTF TRBJ1-2 15 NA NA TRBV25-1
TGTGCCAGCAGAACAGGGGGAGCTGAAGCTTTCTTT CASRTGGAEAFF TRBJ1-1 12 NA TRBD1 TRBV6-5
TGTGCCAGCAGCTTGTTACCGAGCTCTGGAAACACCATATATTTT CASSLLPSSGNTIYF TRBJ1-3 15 NA NA TRBV5-6
TGTGCCTGGAGTGTCCCAGGCACCGGGGAGCTGTTTTTT CAWSVPGTGELFF TRBJ2-2 13 NA NA TRBV30
TGTGCCAGCCGTCCAGGGCAAATCTACGAGCAGTACTTC CASRPGQIYEQYF TRBJ2-7 13 NA NA TRBV11-2
TGCGCCAGCAGGCTTCCTGACAGGGGGGGAGAGACCCAGTACTTC CASRLPDRGGETQYF TRBJ2-5 15 NA TRBD1 TRBV5-1
TGTGCCAGCAGCCCGTGGACAGGACAGGACACCATATATTTT CASSPWTGQDTIYF TRBJ1-3 14 NA TRBD1 TRBV28
TGTGCCAGCAGTAACCCGGGACAGGGCGCTGAAGCTTTCTTT CASSNPGQGAEAFF TRBJ1-1 14 NA TRBD1 TRBV6-5
TGTGCCAGCAGCTTCCGAGTCACTCGGTCCACAGATACGCAGTATTTT CASSFRVTRSTDTQYF TRBJ2-3 16 NA NA TRBV7-2
TGTGCCAGCAGCCAAGCTAGCGGGGGGTTAACCGGGGAGCTGTTTTTT CASSQASGGLTGELFF TRBJ2-2 16 NA TRBD2 TRBV3-1/TRBV3-2
TGTGCCAGCAGCTCAGAGCCCGGGACAGGGGGCGAAGCTTTCTTT CASSSEPGTGGEAFF TRBJ1-1 15 NA TRBD1 TRBV7-6
TGTGCCATCAGTCGGGAGAGGTCTGGGGCCAACGTCCTGACTTTC CAISRERSGANVLTF TRBJ2-6 15 NA NA TRBV10-3
TGCGCCAGCAGCTCATACGGACAGGCCGGGCGAAGTAATGAAAAACTGTTTTTT CASSSYGQAGRSNEKLFF TRBJ1-4 18 NA TRBD1 TRBV4-1
TGTGCCAGCAGCCAAGATCGGGACAGGGCCGAAGCTTTCTTT CASSQDRDRAEAFF TRBJ1-1 14 few TRBD1 TRBV3-1/TRBV3-2
TGCGCCAGCAGCTTGGCAGGGAGGAGCGAGCAGTACTTC CASSLAGRSEQYF TRBJ2-7 13 NA NA TRBV5-1
TGTGCCAGCAGTGAACAGGGGAACACCGGGGAGCTGTTTTTT CASSEQGNTGELFF TRBJ2-2 14 once NA TRBV2
TGTGCCAGCAGCACTATGTCGGGGGATGGCTACACCTTC CASSTMSGDGYTF TRBJ1-2 13 NA NA TRBV7-2
TGTGCCAGCAGTTCCGGACAGGTTTATAGCAATCAGCCCCAGCATTTT CASSSGQVYSNQPQHF TRBJ1-5 16 once TRBD1 TRBV28
TGCGCCAGCAGCCCGAGAGCAAGGTTACTGGGGGGCACTGAAGCTTTCTTT CASSPRARLLGGTEAFF TRBJ1-1 17 once NA TRBV5-1
TGTGCTAGTGGTTTCGACAGGAACGATGAAAAACTGTTTTTT CASGFDRNDEKLFF TRBJ1-4 14 NA NA TRBV12-5
TGTGCCAGCAGCCTATCCAGGGGTAACACTGAAGCTTTCTTT CASSLSRGNTEAFF TRBJ1-1 14 NA NA TRBV5-4
TGTGCCAGCAGCTACGACTCCTCGGTGGTTGGAAACACCATATATTTT CASSYDSSVVGNTIYF TRBJ1-3 16 NA NA TRBV7-2